Each of the 22 T cell receptor beta chains below was sequenced from the same sample in a study of pediatric ulcerative colitis. This table comes from immunoSEQ multiplex PCR, and its TCRdb copy is limited to in-frame clones, with some not included. The data hold roughly 70,000 clones, with 85% to 90% observed a single time. Material for sequencing was blood. The receptors stem from a boy aged 5-17 years with severe ulcerative colitis.

The chain joins TRBV18 to TRBJ1-2; D not resolved. Trimming removed 3 bases at V and 1 base at J, with 9 bases between. The CDR3 totals 14 residues. The germline V gene has CDR1 KGHSH and CDR2 LQKENI. The DNA of the CDR3 is TGTGCCAGCTCACCCAATACCCTTAACTATGGCTACACCTTC. Encoded protein: CASSPNTLNYGYTF.

The chain employs TRBV2 and TRBJ2-7; TRBD1 aligns across 9 bases. The CDR3 has 14 amino acids. With V trimmed by 8 bases and J by 4 bases, 9 bases remained unmatched. Germline loops: CDR1 SNHLY, CDR2 FYNNEI. This CDR3 is CASRTGTGTYEQYF. The CDR3 bases are TGTGCCAGCCGGACCGGGACAGGGACTTACGAGCAGTACTTC.

This clone occurred a few times. This chain links TRBV7-3 with TRBJ1-4, with TRBD1 as a possible D gene (5 bases). This CDR3 region has 13 residues. In germline, CDR1 is SGHTA, CDR2 FQGTGA. V lost 5 bases and J 12 bases, leaving 16 bases between the germline ends. The CDR3 region has the DNA TGTGCCAGCAGCATGACTGTAGGAGGGGAACTGTTTTTT. This encodes CASSMTVGGELFF. The whole variable domain, filled in from reference TRBV7-3 and TRBJ1-4, reads GAGVSQTPSNKVTEKGKYVELRCDPISGHTALYWYRQSLGQGPEFLIYFQGTGAADDSGLPNDRFFAVRPEGSVSTLKIQRTERGDSAVYLCASSMTVGGELFFGSGTQLSVL.

The rearrangement joins TRBV30 to TRBJ2-6; maybe TRBD1 (6 bases). The CDR3 spans 15 residues. V gave up 3 bases and J gave up 2 bases, with 11 bases separating them. Germline V gene lookup returns CDR1 GTSNPN and CDR2 SVGIG (reference sequence). CDR3 DNA sequence: TGTGCCTGGAGCCAGGGGAATCCTGGGGCCAACGTCCTGACTTTC. As protein: CAWSQGNPGANVLTF.

A word on this clone: The same CDR3 arises from other DNA sequences in this sample as well. This chain's CDR3 is CASSLVNNEQFF. In DNA form, the CDR3 reads TGTGCCAGCAGCTTAGTTAACAATGAGCAGTTCTTC. The chain combines TRBV7-9 with TRBJ2-1; no firm D call. CDR1 and CDR2 from the germline V gene are SEHNR and FQNEAQ (reference sequence). The CDR3 is 12 residues long. Trimming removed 1 base from V and 5 bases from J, with 3 bases in between.

This sequence joins TRBV6-5 and TRBJ2-2; D ambiguous. The CDR3 has 12 residues. Germline-derived CDR1 and CDR2 are MNHEY and SVGAGI. The V end was cut by 8 bases, the J end by 8 bases, with 12 bases between. The CDR3 DNA reads TGTGCCAGCGCCCAGGCCAAAGGGGAGCTGTTTTTT. Translated, it gives CASAQAKGELFF.

V gene TRBV15 combines with J gene TRBJ1-5; D not certain. Trimming shortened V by 1 base and J by 0 bases, and 16 bases separated the two germline ends. Germline CDR1 and CDR2: LNHNV and YYDKDF (reference sequence). The CDR3 extends over 18 amino acids. CDR3: CATSRVGVMRLSNQPQHF. CDR3 DNA: TGTGCCACCAGCAGAGTCGGGGTTATGCGACTTAGCAATCAGCCCCAGCATTTT.

The V gene is TRBV2, the J gene TRBJ1-6; D possibly corresponds to TRBD1 (6 bases). The V end lost 6 bases, the J end lost 8 bases, and 14 bases lay between the germline ends. The germline CDR1 and CDR2 sequences are SNHLY and FYNNEI. The CDR3 totals 14 residues. This CDR3 is CASRRGAQYSPLHF. The CDR3 DNA is TGTGCCAGCAGGAGGGGGGCTCAATATTCACCCCTCCACTTT.

The rearrangement links TRBV5-1 to TRBJ1-1, with TRBD1 as a possible D gene (5 bases). CDR3 length: 15 amino acids. The ends were cut back, 5 bases at V and 0 bases at J, with 14 bases in the middle. The germline V gene has CDR1 SGHRS and CDR2 YFSETQ. The CDR3 protein is CASSLGQAMNTEAFF. The CDR3 DNA reads as TGCGCCAGCAGTCTGGGGCAGGCGATGAACACTGAAGCTTTCTTT.

The chain employs TRBV7-2 and TRBJ2-7; possibly TRBD2 for D (5 bases). The CDR3 consists of 13 residues. Trimming shortened V by 5 bases and J by 3 bases, and 11 bases separated the two germline ends. Germline assignment: CDR1 SGHTA and CDR2 FQGNSA. The CDR3 loop is CASSTSGNYEQYF. CDR3 DNA: TGTGCCAGCAGCACCTCGGGAAACTACGAGCAGTACTTC.

The V gene is TRBV6-5, the J gene TRBJ2-7; D perhaps matches TRBD2 (6 bases). V was trimmed by 6 bases and J by 1 base, leaving 7 bases between them. The CDR3 is 12 amino acids. Germline V CDR1 and CDR2: MNHEY, SVGAGI. This CDR3 reads CASRGGSYEQYF. The DNA for the CDR3 is TGTGCCAGCAGGGGGGGTTCCTACGAGCAGTACTTC.

This clone was counted a single time. The gene calls are TRBV5-6 and TRBJ2-7; TRBD2 matches 14 bases. The length of the CDR3 is 17 residues. The germline V gene has CDR1 SGHDT and CDR2 YYEEEE. The ends lost 5 bases at V and 2 bases at J; junction bases unmatched: 9. In DNA, the CDR3 is TGTGCCAGCAGTTCCCGGACTAGCGGGAGGCCTACCTACGAGCAGTACTTC. Translated: CASSSRTSGRPTYEQYF.

This chain joins TRBV19 and TRBJ2-2; no clear D gene. Trimming removed 5 bases at V and 3 bases at J, with 13 bases between. The CDR3 is 15 amino acids. Germline V gives CDR1 LNHDA, CDR2 SQIVND (reference sequence). The CDR3 DNA is TGTGCCAGTAGTGTCGGCAGCGTGGACACCGGGGAGCTGTTTTTT. The encoded protein is CASSVGSVDTGELFF.

V gene TRBV6-1 combines with J gene TRBJ2-5; 8 bases map to TRBD2. This CDR3 comprises 17 residues. The germline V gene encodes CDR1 MNHNS and CDR2 SASEGT. The ends lost 2 bases at V and 1 base at J; junction bases unmatched: 9. CDR3 coding DNA: TGTGCCAGCAGTGAAACGAAATCTAGCGGGTTCCAAGAGACCCAGTACTTC. Protein sequence: CASSETKSSGFQETQYF.

The chain has TRBV11-1 and TRBJ2-5, with TRBD1 matching 7 bases. The length of the CDR3 is 14 residues. Germline CDR1 SGHAT, CDR2 FQDESV (reference sequence). V lost 7 bases to trimming and J lost 1 base; unmatched junction nucleotides: 6. DNA of the CDR3: TGTGCCAGCAAGGAGACAGGGTCCCAAGAGACCCAGTACTTC. Translation: CASKETGSQETQYF.

V and J are TRBV7-8 and TRBJ1-2, with unresolved D. CDR1 and CDR2 from the germline V gene are SGHVS and FQNEAQ. V dropped 4 bases and J dropped 3 bases, with 15 bases sitting between them. The CDR3 spans 15 residues. Here the CDR3 reads CASSSTPALDYGYTF. CDR3 nucleotides: TGTGCCAGCAGCTCCACGCCGGCACTAGACTATGGCTACACCTTC.

The V gene is TRBV4-1, the J gene TRBJ2-7, with 8 bases matching TRBD1. The germline gives CDR1 MGHRA, CDR2 YSYEKL. The junction had 9 bases not matched to a gene; V was cut back by 6 bases and J by 2 bases. This CDR3 spans 15 amino acids. The CDR3 nucleotides read TGCGCCAGCAGACTGACCGGGACAGGACCCTACGAGCAGTACTTC. Translated: CASRLTGTGPYEQYF.

This clone was seen once. The rearrangement uses TRBV7-8 and TRBJ1-5, with a tentative D call TRBD1 (6 bases). This CDR3 comprises 16 residues. V shed 5 bases and J shed 6 bases, with 20 bases lying between them. The germline gives CDR1 SGHVS, CDR2 FQNEAQ. CDR3 DNA sequence: TGTGCCAGCAGCCTTATTCGGGGGCGAGAGAGTCAGCCCCAGCATTTT. It is translated as CASSLIRGRESQPQHF.

The rearrangement joins TRBV18 to TRBJ2-7, with 10 nucleotides matching TRBD1. This CDR3 has 15 amino acids. CDR1 is KGHSH and CDR2 is LQKENI in the germline V gene. V lost 3 bases to trimming and J lost 3 bases; unmatched junction nucleotides: 5. In DNA form, the CDR3 reads TGTGCCAGCTCACCTGGACAGGGGGGCCACTACGAGCAGTACTTC. This translates into CASSPGQGGHYEQYF.

V gene TRBV27 combines with J gene TRBJ2-7; TRBD1 matches at 10 bases. The V gene's germline CDR1 is MNHEY and CDR2 SMNVEV (reference sequence). The CDR3 is made up of 14 amino acids. J was trimmed by 6 bases and V by 3 bases; bases with no gene match: 5. CDR3 sequence reads: CASSFTGTGVEQYF. In nucleotides, the CDR3 is TGTGCCAGCAGTTTCACCGGGACAGGGGTCGAGCAGTACTTC.

The V and J genes are TRBV6-6 and TRBJ1-2; TRBD1 matches 9 bases. This CDR3 has 16 amino acids. Germline CDR1 MNHNY, CDR2 SVGAGI (reference sequence). The J segment lost 0 bases and the V segment lost 4 bases, leaving 6 bases of the junction unmatched. This chain's CDR3 is CASSSGTGRANYGYTF. The CDR3 nucleotides are TGTGCCAGCAGTTCAGGGACAGGGAGGGCTAACTATGGCTACACCTTC.

This clone occurred a few times. This rearrangement joins TRBV15 to TRBJ1-5; D not certain. The CDR3 contains 15 residues. Germline CDR1 and CDR2: LNHNV and YYDKDF (reference sequence). V lost 0 bases and J 1 base, leaving 7 bases between the germline ends. CDR3: CATSRERESNQPQHF. The DNA for the CDR3 is TGTGCCACCAGCAGAGAACGGGAGAGCAATCAGCCCCAGCATTTT.